The next 32 T cell receptor beta chains were all read from a single sample in a study of monozygotic twins with inflammatory bowel disease. TCRdb re-called the 5' RACE reads; one entry per CDR3 protein, DNA not given. The sample has approximately 300,000 distinct CDR3 sequences. The sequencing sample was made of blood. All receptors derive from a human donor with ulcerative colitis or Crohn's disease, or a healthy co-twin of an affected twin (not recorded which).

The chain couples TRBV25-1 to TRBJ2-7. Germline values: CDR1 MGHDK, CDR2 SYGVNS. The CDR3 has 13 amino acids. The CDR3 sequence: CASSAQTSYEQYF.

The CDR3 here is CASSLVRSSQFF. The J gene is TRBJ2-1, the V gene TRBV5-1. The CDR3 sequence is 12 residues long. Germline V CDR1 and CDR2: SGHRS, YFSETQ. Combining the CDR3 with reference TRBV5-1 and TRBJ2-1 gives the whole variable domain KAGVTQTPRYLIKTRGQQVTLSCSPISGHRSVSWYQQTPGQGLQFLFEYFSETQRNKGNFPGRFSGRQFSNSRSEMNVSTLELGDSALYLCASSLVRSSQFFGPGTRLTVL.

The V call is TRBV24-1, the J call TRBJ2-1; TCRdb's D call of TRBD1 is untestable without DNA. The CDR3 sequence is 14 residues long. Germline assignment: CDR1 KGHDR and CDR2 SFDVKD. CDR3 sequence reads: CATSDRGRGNEQFF.

The chain joins TRBV28 to TRBJ2-7; there is no DNA to check the TCRdb D call of TRBD2. The germline V gene encodes CDR1 MDHEN and CDR2 SYDVKM. This CDR3 has 18 amino acids. CDR3 region: CASTPRPGLAGRTYEQYF.

Here the CDR3 reads CASSSPGAKNTEAFF. The J gene is TRBJ1-1, the V gene TRBV6-5; without DNA, the TCRdb call of TRBD1 cannot be checked. Germline V CDR1 and CDR2: MNHEY, SVGAGI. The CDR3 totals 15 residues.

The chain uses TRBV27 and TRBJ1-2; without DNA, the TCRdb call of TRBD1 cannot be checked. There are 15 residues in the CDR3. Germline assignment: CDR1 MNHEY and CDR2 SMNVEV (reference sequence). CDR3 sequence: CASSLGGGSNYGYTF.

The gene calls are TRBV28 and TRBJ2-7. The CDR3 consists of 13 residues. Germline lookup yields CDR1 MDHEN and CDR2 SYDVKM. CDR3 region: CASSLRDNYEQYF.

The chain joins TRBV7-2 to TRBJ2-1; the D call of TRBD1 rests on TCRdb alone, since no DNA is present to check it. Germline values: CDR1 SGHTA, CDR2 FQGNSA. This CDR3 is built from 12 residues. The CDR3 loop reads CASRIDRGGQFF.

The gene calls are TRBV5-1 and TRBJ2-1; TCRdb proposes TRBD2, but this gene call is untestable without DNA. CDR1 and CDR2 (germline): SGHRS, YFSETQ. The CDR3 contains 14 residues. CDR3: CASSRENPSNEQFF.

This chain uses TRBV4-2 with TRBJ2-3; lacking DNA, the TRBD2 call made by TCRdb goes unchecked. The CDR3 runs 14 residues. Germline CDR1 reads LGHNA; CDR2 reads YNFKEQ. The CDR3 region is CASSPLGSTDTQYF.

V usage is TRBV20-1 and J usage is TRBJ1-4; the TCRdb call, TRBD1, lacks DNA for checking. The CDR3 length is 13 residues. Per the germline V gene, CDR1 is DFQATT and CDR2 is SNEGSKA (reference sequence). CDR3 residues: CSASTLSNEKLFF.

CDR3 protein: CASSTRQIANEKLFF. The rearrangement links TRBV13 to TRBJ1-4; TCRdb's D call of TRBD1 is untestable without DNA. The length of the CDR3 is 15 residues. The germline gives CDR1 PRHDT, CDR2 FYEKMQ (reference sequence). Filled out from reference TRBV13 and TRBJ1-4, the complete variable domain reads AAGVIQSPRHLIKEKRETATLKCYPIPRHDTVYWYQQGPGQDPQFLISFYEKMQSDKGSIPDRFSAQQFSDYHSELNMSSLELGDSALYFCASSTRQIANEKLFFGSGTQLSVL.

V is TRBV7-2 and J is TRBJ2-7; the TCRdb D gene call, TRBD1, has no DNA to confirm it. This CDR3 is 16 amino acids long. Germline CDR1 and CDR2: SGHTA and FQGNSA. CDR3 amino acids: CASSISSGTGSYEQYF.

The genes are TRBV7-9 and TRBJ2-2; TCRdb's D call, TRBD1, is unchecked because there is no DNA. Germline V gene lookup returns CDR1 SEHNR and CDR2 FQNEAQ (reference sequence). This CDR3 contains 17 residues. CDR3 sequence reads: CASSLSPPQALGKKLFF. The full variable domain, rest sourced from reference TRBV7-9 and TRBJ2-2, is DTGVSQNPRHKITKRGQNVTFRCDPISEHNRLYWYRQTLGQGPEFLTYFQNEAQLEKSRLLSDRFSAERPKGSFSTLEIQRTEQGDSAMYLCASSLSPPQALGKKLFFGEGSRLTVL.

The chain uses TRBV7-2 and TRBJ2-7. There are 14 residues in the CDR3. From germline, CDR1 is SGHTA and CDR2 FQGNSA. CDR3 in amino acids: CASSLYWDSYEQYF.

The chain couples TRBV5-1 to TRBJ2-2; TCRdb designates TRBD1, a call that cannot be tested without DNA. CDR3 size: 13 residues. CDR1 SGHRS and CDR2 YFSETQ come from the germline V gene. The CDR3 here is CASSSTVTGELFF.

The chain links TRBV6-1 to TRBJ2-7; the D gene TCRdb calls, TRBD2, cannot be checked with no DNA. Germline values: CDR1 MNHNS, CDR2 SASEGT. CDR3 length: 16 amino acids. The CDR3 sequence is CASSKRTSAFSYEQYF.

Here the CDR3 reads CASSIGTDNSPLHF. The chain uses TRBV19 and TRBJ1-6; checking the TCRdb D call of TRBD1 is not possible without DNA. CDR3 size: 14 residues. Germline values: CDR1 LNHDA, CDR2 SQIVND (reference sequence).

The V and J genes are TRBV7-9 and TRBJ1-1; the D call of TRBD1 rests on TCRdb alone, since no DNA is present to check it. The CDR3 is 15 residues long. Germline assignment: CDR1 SEHNR and CDR2 FQNEAQ (reference sequence). The CDR3 sequence is CASSTSGTGGTEAFF.

The chain combines TRBV20-1 with TRBJ2-1; the TCRdb D gene call, TRBD1, has no DNA to confirm it. The germline CDR1 and CDR2 sequences are DFQATT and SNEGSKA (reference sequence). This CDR3 contains 13 residues. The chain's CDR3 is CSARGPGPREQFF.

The chain's CDR3 is CSASPGYSGRTSEFF. The chain links TRBV20-1 to TRBJ2-1; TCRdb calls TRBD2, which cannot be checked without DNA. Germline values: CDR1 DFQATT, CDR2 SNEGSKA (reference sequence). The CDR3 length is 15 residues.

The chain employs TRBV20-1 and TRBJ2-5; there is no DNA to check the TCRdb D call of TRBD1. Germline CDR1 DFQATT, CDR2 SNEGSKA (reference sequence). CDR3 size: 12 residues. The chain's CDR3 is CSARREWETQYF.

The rearrangement links TRBV20-1 to TRBJ1-2; the D gene TCRdb calls, TRBD1, cannot be checked with no DNA. The CDR3 has 12 residues. Per the germline V gene, CDR1 is DFQATT and CDR2 is SNEGSKA (reference sequence). The CDR3 sequence is CSARGQDYGYTF.

The chain has TRBV28 and TRBJ1-5; absent DNA, TCRdb's TRBD1 call cannot be checked. The CDR3 loop spans 14 amino acids. Germline V CDR1 and CDR2: MDHEN, SYDVKM. CDR3 protein: CASSRTGPFPAQHF.

The chain uses TRBV24-1 and TRBJ2-3; the TRBD1 assignment by TCRdb is unverifiable without DNA. The germline V gene has CDR1 KGHDR and CDR2 SFDVKD. The CDR3 length is 16 residues. CDR3: CATSDTGTFKGDTQYF.

The chain links TRBV2 to TRBJ2-1; TCRdb designates TRBD2, a call that cannot be tested without DNA. The CDR3 length is 16 residues. Germline CDR1 is SNHLY and CDR2 is FYNNEI. CDR3 loop: CASSVLAGGRTNEQFF.

The chain employs TRBV20-1 and TRBJ1-3. Germline assignment: CDR1 DFQATT and CDR2 SNEGSKA (reference sequence). The CDR3 contains 12 residues. CDR3: CSADTDGNTIYF.

V gene TRBV27 combines with J gene TRBJ2-7; lacking DNA, the TRBD1 call made by TCRdb goes unchecked. In germline, CDR1 is MNHEY, CDR2 SMNVEV (reference sequence). CDR3 length: 12 amino acids. The CDR3 loop reads CASSLLGGEQYF.

The rearrangement joins TRBV5-6 to TRBJ1-5; TCRdb selects TRBD1, and the lack of DNA leaves this call unchecked. In germline, CDR1 is SGHDT, CDR2 YYEEEE. This CDR3 has 13 residues. The chain's CDR3 is CASSRYQGQPQHF.

This sequence joins TRBV6-2 or TRBV6-3 and TRBJ1-1; without DNA, the TCRdb call of TRBD1 cannot be checked. From germline, CDR1 is MNHEY and CDR2 SVGEGT. CDR3 length equals 11 residues. CDR3 sequence reads: CASSPGSEAFF.

The V and J genes are TRBV14 and TRBJ2-1; TCRdb outputs TRBD1, but without DNA this stays unchecked. Germline CDR1 SGHDN, CDR2 FVKESK. The CDR3 length is 13 residues. The CDR3: CASSRRDGNEQFF.

The gene calls are TRBV20-1 and TRBJ1-3. This CDR3 comprises 12 residues. The germline V gene encodes CDR1 DFQATT and CDR2 SNEGSKA (reference sequence). CDR3 loop: CSAPGPGGTIYF.